This record covers a single T cell receptor (beta chain). Its matching antigen is unknown. Libraries were prepared by immunoSEQ multiplex PCR; TCRdb keeps only in-frame clonotypes and omits some of them. The sample lists 150,000 to 180,000 clones, about 89% occurring once. The sample originates from a study of T cell responses to AZD1222 COVID-19 vaccine. Study-wide results and caveats: Seropositive at baseline were only a handful of AZD1222 recipients. The study found vaccine-associated CD4 TCRs spanning spike, dominant at 160-218 and 743-854. Spike-specific TCR breadth and depth both grew after two AZD1222 doses. Donors were mostly white British, more females; clonal diversity possibly underestimated.

The germline CDR1 and CDR2 sequences are MDHEN and SYDVKM. V lost 4 bases and J 8 bases, leaving 11 bases between the germline ends. This CDR3 has 12 residues. The material sequenced was peripheral blood, taken 28 days after the second AZD1222 dose. The rearrangement joins TRBV28 to TRBJ1-2, with D possibly matching TRBD1 (5 bases). This receptor was identified in an adult who received the AZD1222 COVID-19 vaccine. The CDR3 sequence: CASSSDRKGYTF. The CDR3, as DNA: TGTGCCAGCAGTTCCGACAGAAAAGGCTACACCTTC.